Below, 20 T cell receptor beta chains from the same sample are listed, as sequenced in a study of identical twins. TCRdb itself ran the 5' RACE reads through MiXCR, one entry per CDR3 protein. Counted here are approximately 890,000 distinct CDR3 sequences, 9% to 15% occurring once; the ten biggest clones make up around 1.5%. The same sample was also used in a study of yellow fever vaccine responses in identical twins.

Sequencing was carried out using PBMCs. The source of these receptors is a woman between 18 and 30 years old in good health.

This clonotype has ten or more counts. This rearrangement joins TRBV7-9 to TRBJ1-1, with 9 bases that match TRBD1. The CDR3 has 15 residues. The V segment lost 1 base and the J segment 4 bases; nucleotides outside the gene matches: 4. Per germline, CDR1 SEHNR and CDR2 FQNEAQ (reference sequence). The CDR3 loop reads CASSLGDRAATEAFF. The CDR3 DNA sequence: TGTGCCAGCAGCTTAGGGGACAGGGCCGCCACTGAAGCTTTCTTT.

This clonotype was found many times. The chain's CDR3 is CASSQVLAGRNEQFF. CDR3 bases: TGCGCCAGCAGCCAAGTGCTAGCCGGACGCAATGAGCAGTTCTTC. This chain uses TRBV4-1 with TRBJ2-1, with D perhaps TRBD2 (5 bases). The germline V and J ends were trimmed by 1 base and 6 bases, with 13 bases remaining between them. Germline-derived CDR1 and CDR2 are MGHRA and YSYEKL. This CDR3 is 15 amino acids long.

The V gene is TRBV28, the J gene TRBJ2-5, with D possibly matching TRBD2 (6 bases). V lost 3 bases, J lost 0 bases, and 8 bases lay in between. Per germline, CDR1 MDHEN and CDR2 SYDVKM. The CDR3 is made up of 14 amino acids. The CDR3 loop reads CASSFSSDQETQYF. CDR3 in DNA: TGTGCCAGCAGTTTTTCTAGCGACCAAGAGACCCAGTACTTC. Full variable domain (rest looked up from reference TRBV28 and TRBJ2-5): DVKVTQSSRYLVKRTGEKVFLECVQDMDHENMFWYRQDPGLGLRLIYFSYDVKMKEKGDIPEGYSVSREKKERFSLILESASTNQTSMYLCASSFSSDQETQYFGPGTRLLVL.

In nucleotides, the CDR3 is TGTGCCAGCAGCCAAACTAGCGGGGTTGCTAGCACAGATACGCAGTATTTT. As protein: CASSQTSGVASTDTQYF. The genes are TRBV4-2 and TRBJ2-3, with 10 bases fitting TRBD2. Per the germline V gene, CDR1 is LGHNA and CDR2 is YNFKEQ. The CDR3 spans 17 residues. V shed 2 bases, J shed 0 bases, and the junction held 5 bases outside the gene matches.

This sequence joins TRBV11-2 and TRBJ2-7; D is unresolved. V shed 4 bases and J shed 0 bases, with 10 bases lying between them. Germline CDR1 SGHAT, CDR2 FQNNGV. The CDR3 has 14 residues. The CDR3 DNA is TGTGCCAGCAGCTCCCATCCCAGCTCCTACGAGCAGTACGTC. It encodes CASSSHPSSYEQYV.

The chain recombines TRBV6-4 with TRBJ2-7, with no clear D. The V end was cut by 3 bases, the J end by 7 bases, with 10 bases between. This CDR3 comprises 12 residues. Germline lookup yields CDR1 MRHNA and CDR2 SNTAGT. The CDR3 reads CASSERVQEQYV. CDR3 bases: TGTGCCAGCAGTGAAAGAGTACAAGAGCAGTACGTC.

This sequence joins TRBV15 and TRBJ2-6; 13 bases match TRBD2. This CDR3 region has 17 residues. Germline V gives CDR1 LNHNV, CDR2 YYDKDF (reference sequence). The V and J ends lost 7 bases and 3 bases, in that order; junction bases with no gene match: 6. The CDR3 DNA reads as TGTGCCACCAACAAAGGACTAGCGGGAGTTGGGGCCAACGTCCTGACTTTC. Its protein product is CATNKGLAGVGANVLTF.

In its sample, this clonotype was seen a few times. This chain links TRBV6-1 with TRBJ2-1; D may be TRBD2 (5 bases). V was shortened by 7 bases and J by 0 bases, with 10 bases between the two germline ends. In germline, CDR1 is MNHNS, CDR2 SASEGT. The CDR3 loop spans 14 amino acids. The CDR3 DNA reads as TGTGCCAGCATGAGGGTGGGCTCCTACAATGAGCAGTTCTTC. Translating it yields CASMRVGSYNEQFF.

This clonotype occurred many times. The chain recombines TRBV12-3 or TRBV12-4 with TRBJ2-2; a weak D match, TRBD2 (6 bases). The ends were cut back, 3 bases at V and 4 bases at J, with 9 bases in the middle. The CDR3 consists of 14 residues. DNA of the CDR3: TGTGCCAGCAGTTTTTTGGGGGGCACCGGGGAGCTGTTTTTT. This gives the protein CASSFLGGTGELFF.

This chain connects TRBV10-3 to TRBJ1-2; no definite D call. Trimming left V 0 bases short and J 3 bases short, with 11 bases between. The CDR3 loop spans 15 amino acids. Germline loops: CDR1 ENHRY, CDR2 SYGVKD. DNA of the CDR3: TGTGCCATCAGTGAGTCCCCGGCGGAAGACTATGGCTACACCTTC. This sequence encodes CAISESPAEDYGYTF.

The rearrangement links TRBV15 to TRBJ2-1; perhaps TRBD2 as D (5 bases). V lost 1 base and J lost 0, with 7 bases in between. From germline, CDR1 is LNHNV and CDR2 YYDKDF (reference sequence). The CDR3 runs to 15 residues. In DNA, the CDR3 is TGTGCCACCAGCAGAGGAACTAGCTCCTACAATGAGCAGTTCTTC. This encodes CATSRGTSSYNEQFF.

The sample holds a few counts of this clonotype. The gene calls are TRBV28 and TRBJ2-7; 11 bases fit TRBD2. This CDR3 spans 16 amino acids. J gave up 0 bases and V 6 bases, and 7 bases lay outside the gene matches. Germline-derived CDR1 and CDR2 are MDHEN and SYDVKM. CDR3 sequence reads: CASRSLAGGSSYEQYV. The CDR3 DNA reads as TGTGCCAGCAGGTCTTTAGCGGGGGGGAGCTCCTACGAGCAGTACGTC.

This clonotype was counted only a few times. The CDR3 here is CASSLGSLAGSGGETQYF. CDR3 nucleotides: TGTGCCAGCAGCTTAGGGAGTTTAGCGGGCTCCGGGGGAGAGACCCAGTACTTC. The J gene is TRBJ2-5, the V gene TRBV11-1; 7 bases align to TRBD2. The J segment lost 4 bases and the V segment lost 1 base, leaving 15 bases of the junction unmatched. The CDR3 spans 18 residues. Germline V lookup: CDR1 SGHAT, CDR2 FQDESV (reference sequence).

This clonotype was recorded many times. The rearrangement links TRBV28 to TRBJ1-1; D call uncertain. V dropped 7 bases and J dropped 1 base, with 7 bases sitting between them. This CDR3 comprises 12 residues. Germline lookup yields CDR1 MDHEN and CDR2 SYDVKM. The CDR3 sequence is CASTEQNTEAFF. In DNA, the CDR3 is TGTGCCAGCACCGAGCAGAACACTGAAGCTTTCTTT.

The table lists this clonotype with a few counts. This chain uses TRBV9 with TRBJ2-1; the match to TRBD2 covers 13 bases. The germline CDR1 and CDR2 sequences are SGDLS and YYNGEE. V was clipped by 2 bases and J by 6 bases; unmatched bases: 11. The CDR3 runs to 18 residues. This CDR3 reads CASSVGTPGTSGTNEQFF. The CDR3 coding sequence is TGTGCCAGCAGCGTCGGGACTCCCGGGACTAGCGGGACCAATGAGCAGTTCTTC. Combining the CDR3 with reference TRBV9 and TRBJ2-1 gives the whole variable domain DSGVTQTPKHLITATGQRVTLRCSPRSGDLSVYWYQQSLDQGLQFLIQYYNGEERAKGNILERFSAQQFPDLHSELNLSSLELGDSALYFCASSVGTPGTSGTNEQFFGPGTRLTVL.

This clonotype was detected only a few times. The chain joins TRBV19 to TRBJ2-3; D possibly uses TRBD1 or TRBD2 (6 bases each). The CDR3 contains 15 residues. Germline V gene lookup returns CDR1 LNHDA and CDR2 SQIVND (reference sequence). The ends were cut back, 7 bases at V and 4 bases at J, with 18 bases in the middle. CDR3 coding DNA: TGTGCCAGTACCCCCGGCAGGGGAGGTGCAGATACGCAGTATTTT. Its protein product is CASTPGRGGADTQYF.

This clonotype has just a few counts. The genes are TRBV4-1 and TRBJ2-3; a weak D match, TRBD2 (6 bases). Germline V gives CDR1 MGHRA, CDR2 YSYEKL. The CDR3 loop spans 16 amino acids. With 3 bases removed from V and 1 base from J, the gap between germline ends came to 14 bases. The CDR3 here is CASSHASGLGTDTQYF. In DNA, the CDR3 is TGCGCCAGCAGCCATGCGTCGGGACTTGGCACAGATACGCAGTATTTT.

The CDR3 loop is CASPSPSGELFF. In DNA, the CDR3 is TGTGCCAGTCCATCCCCTAGCGGGGAGCTGTTTTTT. V usage is TRBV19 and J usage is TRBJ2-2; no reliable D call. The germline V and J ends were trimmed by 8 bases and 7 bases, with 11 bases remaining between them. Germline-derived CDR1 and CDR2 are LNHDA and SQIVND (reference sequence). The CDR3 sequence is 12 residues long.

This clonotype appeared many times. The chain has TRBV14 and TRBJ2-3; 10 positions agree with TRBD2. V shed 3 bases, J shed 0 bases, and the junction held 15 bases outside the gene matches. CDR1 and CDR2 (germline): SGHDN, FVKESK. The CDR3 has 20 amino acids. The CDR3 region has the DNA TGTGCCAGCAGCCAGCGTCTAGCGGGAGTCATACCCACTAGCACAGATACGCAGTATTTT. This encodes CASSQRLAGVIPTSTDTQYF.

This clonotype was found a few times. The rearrangement joins TRBV4-1 to TRBJ2-3, with D possibly called TRBD1 or TRBD2 (5 bases each). The CDR3 is 15 residues long. V was trimmed by 1 base and J by 4 bases, leaving 12 bases between them. Germline CDR1 MGHRA, CDR2 YSYEKL. The CDR3 region has the DNA TGCGCCAGCAGCCAAGCGGGGCGGTTTTCAGATACGCAGTATTTT. Amino acid sequence: CASSQAGRFSDTQYF.